The present T cell receptor beta chain was sequenced within a study of PD-L1 blockade in urothelial cancer. Study-level information: The patients had undergone anywhere from 0 to 3 prior chemotherapy regimens. Timepoints chosen for blood analysis were 3 weeks (second dose) and 6 weeks after treatment start.

TCRdb's table, derived via immunoSEQ multiplex PCR, lists solely in-frame clones and lacks some. The sample yields under 70,000 clones, roughly four fifths seen once. Germline loops: CDR1 SGHNT, CDR2 YENEEA. The CDR3 has 12 residues. The V gene lost 1 base and the J gene lost 6 bases, with 7 bases spanning the gap. Time point specified: pretreatment peripheral blood. Metastatic or locally advanced urothelial carcinoma was present in the patients. This specimen consisted of PBMCs, obtained around atezolizumab (anti-PD-L1) treatment. The clonotype was recovered from a man aged 65 to 85 with urothelial cancer. The J gene is TRBJ2-7, the V gene TRBV11-3, with D tentatively TRBD1 (5 bases). The CDR3 nucleotides read TGTGCCAGCAGCTTAGGACAGTCCGAGCAGTACTTC. Translation gives CASSLGQSEQYF.